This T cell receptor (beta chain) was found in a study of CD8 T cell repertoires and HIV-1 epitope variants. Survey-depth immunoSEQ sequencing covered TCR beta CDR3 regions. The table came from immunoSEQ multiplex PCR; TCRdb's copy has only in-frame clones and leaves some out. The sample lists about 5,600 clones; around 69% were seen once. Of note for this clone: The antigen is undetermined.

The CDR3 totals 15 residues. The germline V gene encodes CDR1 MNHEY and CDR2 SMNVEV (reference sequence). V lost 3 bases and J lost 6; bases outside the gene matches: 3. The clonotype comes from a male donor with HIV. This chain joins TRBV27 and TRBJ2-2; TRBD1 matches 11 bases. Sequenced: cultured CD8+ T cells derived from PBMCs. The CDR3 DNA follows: TGTGCCAGCAGTTTTGGACAGGGGGCGTCCGGGGAGCTGTTTTTT. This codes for CASSFGQGASGELFF.